The source of this T cell receptor (beta chain) is a study of blood T cell repertoires in COVID-19. Study overall: Both acute and convalescent COVID-19 samples were obtained from the United States, Italy and Spain. Sources were T cells, B-cell-depleted T cells, or PBMCs; the material itself was cDNA or gDNA.

Original handling: Scientists estimated how many nucleated cells there were by amplifying reference gene primers. Only in-frame clones appear in the TCRdb table, and some are missing; sequencing was by immunoSEQ multiplex PCR. Clone size and V and J calls were adopted from that table, with D and trimming inferred from the DNA. The data hold 150,000 to 170,000 clones, with about 89% observed a single time. The V end lost 3 bases, the J end lost 0 bases, and 6 bases lay between the germline ends. The germline V gene has CDR1 MNHEY and CDR2 SMNVEV (reference sequence). This CDR3 is built from 13 residues.

Sequencing used peripheral blood. The TCR comes from a man aged 45 to 65 with acute or convalescent COVID-19. This sequence joins TRBV27 and TRBJ2-7; unclear D gene. The CDR3 loop is CASSFENSYEQYF. The CDR3 nucleotides read TGTGCCAGCAGTTTCGAGAACTCCTACGAGCAGTACTTC.